One sample yielded the 17 T cell receptor beta chains listed below, sequenced in a study of identical twins. A single record per CDR3 protein comes from TCRdb applying MiXCR to the 5' RACE reads. The sample includes approximately 680,000 distinct CDR3 sequences, about 7.6% of them seen just once. The same data also went into a second study, on yellow fever vaccine responses in identical twins.

Sequencing was done on a sample of PBMCs. The source is a woman younger than 30 in good health.

This clonotype appeared many times. V is TRBV25-1 and J is TRBJ2-7; 11 bases agree with TRBD1. Germline-derived CDR1 and CDR2 are MGHDK and SYGVNS. J gave up 3 bases and V 4 bases, and 5 bases lay outside the gene matches. The CDR3 spans 15 residues. CDR3 nucleotides: TGTGCCAGCAGTGTGCGGACAGGGGGCAGCTACGAGCAGTACTTC. This gives the protein CASSVRTGGSYEQYF.

This clonotype came up a few times. The chain uses TRBV18 and TRBJ2-7; 8 bases line up with TRBD2. Germline CDR1 and CDR2: KGHSH and LQKENI. V was pared by 6 bases and J by 3 bases, with 10 bases of the junction left unmatched. The CDR3 extends over 15 amino acids. This CDR3 reads CASSPSVAGGYEQYV. Written as DNA, the CDR3 is TGTGCCAGCTCCCCAAGTGTTGCGGGGGGCTACGAGCAGTACGTC.

This clonotype was seen only a few times. CDR3 in DNA: TGTGCCAGCAGCCAAGATCCCCGGCGAACCCAAGAGACCCAGTACTTC. Translation gives CASSQDPRRTQETQYF. V is TRBV14 and J is TRBJ2-5; D is unclear. Trimming pared 0 bases from V and 1 base from J, leaving 12 bases between. This CDR3 is built from 16 residues. The germline V gene has CDR1 SGHDN and CDR2 FVKESK. Supplemented by reference TRBV14 and TRBJ2-5, the full variable domain reads EAGVTQFPSHSVIEKGQTVTLRCDPISGHDNLYWYRRVMGKEIKFLLHFVKESKQDESGMPNNRFLAERTGGTYSTLKVQPAELEDSGVYFCASSQDPRRTQETQYFGPGTRLLVL.

In regard to this clonotype: A much larger clone differs from this one at a single base, so this may be a read error. V usage is TRBV11-2 and J usage is TRBJ2-5; 11 nucleotides agree with TRBD1. V trimming: 1 base; J trimming: 5 bases; junction bases outside the gene matches: 3. Germline V lookup: CDR1 SGHAT, CDR2 FQNNGV. This CDR3 spans 15 amino acids. The CDR3 region is CASSLGTGGAETQYF. CDR3 nucleotides: TGTGCCAGCAGCTTAGGGACAGGGGGCGCGGAGACCCAGTACTTC.

This clonotype was seen many times. The chain employs TRBV20-1 and TRBJ2-1; a possible D gene is TRBD1 (5 bases). The CDR3 has 13 residues. V dropped 1 base and J dropped 5 bases, with 9 bases sitting between them. Looked up from germline, CDR1 is DFQATT and CDR2 is SNEGSKA (reference sequence). The CDR3 nucleotides read TGCAGTGCTAGAGTTAACAGGAACAATGAGCAGTTCTTC. Encoded protein: CSARVNRNNEQFF.

This clonotype was seen many times. The V and J genes are TRBV20-1 and TRBJ2-3; D call uncertain. V lost 5 bases and J lost 1, with 10 bases in between. CDR3 length: 13 amino acids. From germline, CDR1 is DFQATT and CDR2 SNEGSKA (reference sequence). CDR3 residues: CSAQKPGTDTQYF. In nucleotides, the CDR3 is TGCAGTGCTCAGAAACCGGGCACAGATACGCAGTATTTT.

The V call is TRBV29-1, the J call TRBJ2-1; the match to TRBD2 covers 7 bases. V gave up 7 bases and J gave up 4 bases; unmatched junction bases: 10. The CDR3 is made up of 14 amino acids. Germline-derived CDR1 and CDR2 are SQVTM and ANQGSEA. The DNA for the CDR3 is TGCAGCGCTGGGAGGGTTGGGCGATACAATGAGCAGTTCTTC. It specifies CSAGRVGRYNEQFF.

This clonotype was picked up many times. The chain joins TRBV12-3 or TRBV12-4 to TRBJ1-5; D is unresolved. This CDR3 is built from 15 residues. V was trimmed by 3 bases and J by 4 bases, leaving 13 bases between them. The CDR3 DNA is TGTGCCAGCAGTTTCATGGTCGGCAAGAATCAGCCCCAGCATTTT. Amino acids: CASSFMVGKNQPQHF.

Only a few counts were recorded for this clonotype. V usage is TRBV6-5 and J usage is TRBJ1-6; 7 bases are shared with TRBD1. CDR3 length: 15 amino acids. With 2 bases clipped from V and 10 bases from J, the junction kept 8 bases outside the gene matches. Germline lookup yields CDR1 MNHEY and CDR2 SVGAGI. The CDR3 loop is CASSYVLQGKSPLHF. In DNA, the CDR3 is TGTGCCAGCAGTTACGTCCTACAGGGGAAATCACCCCTCCACTTT.

This clonotype appeared a few times. J is TRBJ2-1 and V is TRBV20-1; weak D call: TRBD2 (5 bases). Germline CDR1 DFQATT, CDR2 SNEGSKA (reference sequence). The CDR3 has 13 amino acids. The CDR3 region is CSAPRTRRDEQFF. DNA of the CDR3: TGCAGCGCCCCCAGGACCCGGCGGGATGAGCAGTTCTTC.

This chain joins TRBV12-3 or TRBV12-4 and TRBJ2-1, with D uncertain. Trimming took 4 bases from V and 11 from J, leaving 15 bases between them. The CDR3 runs to 13 residues. The CDR3 sequence is CASSSELGAKQFF. In nucleotides, the CDR3 is TGTGCCAGCAGTTCCGAGCTAGGAGCGAAGCAGTTCTTC.

With respect to this clonotype: With a much larger clone just one base away, this may be a read error. The rearrangement links TRBV7-8 to TRBJ2-2, with D maybe TRBD2 (6 bases). The germline V gene has CDR1 SGHVS and CDR2 FQNEAQ. This CDR3 region has 17 residues. Written as DNA, the CDR3 is TGTGCCAGCAGCTTAGCGCTCATGGGGTCGAGCACCGGGGGGCTGTTTTTT. Protein: CASSLALMGSSTGGLFF.

This clonotype was found many times. The chain has TRBV4-1 and TRBJ2-1; either TRBD1 or TRBD2 may supply D (5 bases each). The CDR3 is 16 residues long. The germline CDR1 and CDR2 sequences are MGHRA and YSYEKL. Trimming cost V 1 base and J 3 bases, with 13 bases left between them. CDR3 in DNA: TGCGCCAGCAGCCAAGTGGGGGAGAAACTCTACAATGAGCAGTTCTTC. Encoded protein: CASSQVGEKLYNEQFF.

This clonotype has a single count. The CDR3 loop is CASSNGIGTHSYNEQFF. The CDR3 nucleotides read TGTGCCAGCAGCAACGGGATTGGGACACACTCCTACAATGAGCAGTTCTTC. This chain uses TRBV21-1 with TRBJ2-1; the table gives TRBD1 as D, unverified against the DNA. TRBV21-1 is a pseudogene locus. The CDR3 is made up of 17 amino acids.

The table lists this clonotype with a few counts. The J gene is TRBJ2-5, the V gene TRBV3-1; 7 bases map to TRBD2. V gave up 3 bases and J gave up 5 bases; unmatched junction bases: 9. Germline loops: CDR1 LGHDT, CDR2 YNNKEL (reference sequence). The CDR3 extends over 15 amino acids. CDR3 sequence: CASSQQGGLGETQYF. DNA of the CDR3: TGTGCCAGCAGCCAGCAAGGTGGACTAGGGGAGACCCAGTACTTC.

This clonotype was counted only a few times. The chain joins TRBV6-5 to TRBJ2-7; perhaps TRBD2 as D (5 bases). The CDR3 covers 15 residues. V was pared by 1 base and J by 1 base, with 11 bases between. CDR1 is MNHEY, CDR2 SVGAGI, per germline. This chain's CDR3 is CASSYLGRLSYEQYF. DNA of the CDR3: TGTGCCAGCAGTTACTTGGGCAGACTATCCTACGAGCAGTACTTC.

The chain couples TRBV12-3 or TRBV12-4 to TRBJ1-4, with TRBD1 as a possible D gene (5 bases). The CDR3 contains 12 residues. Trimming cost V 7 bases and J 7 bases, with 10 bases left between them. The CDR3 reads CASMSGSEKLFF. The CDR3 DNA follows: TGTGCCAGCATGTCAGGGAGTGAAAAACTGTTTTTT.